The clone carrying this T cell receptor (beta chain) has just one count. The assay was immunoSEQ multiplex PCR, and TCRdb's table has in-frame clones only and misses some. The profile shows some 140,000 clones, 90% of them singletons. Germline V gene lookup returns CDR1 LNHDA and CDR2 SQIVND (reference sequence). This CDR3 is built from 14 residues. V lost 4 bases to trimming and J lost 2 bases, with 12 bases between them. The data were obtained in a study of T cell responses to AZD1222 COVID-19 vaccine. This chain connects TRBV19 to TRBJ2-7; TRBD1 might be the D (6 bases). The clonotype comes from an adult in good health. The sequenced sample was peripheral blood, obtained on day 0 of AZD1222 vaccination. The CDR3 DNA sequence: TGTGCCAGTAGTACCACAGGGACCCCCTACGAGCAGTACTTC. Its translation: CASSTTGTPYEQYF.